Following are 10 T cell receptor beta chains from one sample sequenced in a study of blood T cell repertoires in COVID-19. The assay was immunoSEQ multiplex PCR, and TCRdb's table has in-frame clones only and misses some. The data show about 77,000 clones, 73% seen once. What was sequenced was peripheral blood. These receptors all stem from a man in his 60s with acute or convalescent COVID-19.

CDR3 bases: TGTGCCAGCAGCTTAGCGGACAGGGGGGGCTATGGCTACACCTTC. It encodes CASSLADRGGYGYTF. The chain is built from TRBV7-9 and TRBJ1-2, with 10 bases lining up with TRBD1. Germline CDR1 reads SEHNR; CDR2 reads FQNEAQ (reference sequence). This CDR3 has 15 residues. The V segment lost 0 bases and the J segment 4 bases; nucleotides outside the gene matches: 2.

This clone showed up just a few times. This chain uses TRBV28 with TRBJ2-5; the D gene is possibly TRBD2 (5 bases). Germline assignment: CDR1 MDHEN and CDR2 SYDVKM. The CDR3 is 14 amino acids. The germline V and J ends were trimmed by 5 bases and 5 bases, with 15 bases remaining between them. The CDR3 sequence: CASSLQGSAETQYF. As DNA, the CDR3 is TGTGCCAGCAGTCTGCAAGGGAGTGCGGAGACCCAGTACTTC.

This sequence joins TRBV27 and TRBJ1-5; no firm D call. V lost 2 bases and J 1 base, leaving 9 bases between the germline ends. The CDR3 consists of 15 residues. CDR1 is MNHEY and CDR2 is SMNVEV in the germline V gene (reference sequence). The CDR3 DNA sequence: TGTGCCAGCAGTTTAGTCAGATCGAGCAATCAGCCCCAGCATTTT. This gives the protein CASSLVRSSNQPQHF.

This clone was observed a single time. The gene calls are TRBV19 and TRBJ2-5, with D possibly being TRBD2 (6 bases). Looked up from germline, CDR1 is LNHDA and CDR2 is SQIVND (reference sequence). This CDR3 is built from 15 residues. Deletions cut 8 bases from V and 2 bases from J, with 18 bases between. CDR3 coding DNA: TGTGCCAGTTCCCCCGACCCGGGGGTTCAAGAGACCCAGTACTTC. Amino acids: CASSPDPGVQETQYF.

The chain has TRBV7-9 and TRBJ1-5; the D is unclear. The CDR3 has 12 amino acids. Trimming stripped 4 bases from V and 4 bases from J, with 5 bases between. Germline CDR1 is SEHNR and CDR2 is FQNEAQ (reference sequence). CDR3 loop: CASSSQNQPQHF. The CDR3 nucleotides read TGTGCCAGCAGCTCCCAAAATCAGCCCCAGCATTTT.

This chain uses TRBV6-5 with TRBJ1-3, with D unclear. V lost 6 bases and J lost 6, with 12 bases in between. The CDR3 covers 13 residues. The V gene's germline CDR1 is MNHEY and CDR2 SVGAGI. The CDR3 sequence is CASRRRTQNTIYF. CDR3 nucleotides: TGTGCCAGCAGGAGGAGGACTCAAAACACCATATATTTT.

The rearrangement joins TRBV7-2 to TRBJ1-4; D might be TRBD1 (6 bases). The germline V gene encodes CDR1 SGHTA and CDR2 FQGNSA. The CDR3 is made up of 15 amino acids. V was cut by 1 base and J by 7 bases, with 13 bases left in between. The CDR3 spells CASSLGTDVGEKLFF. The DNA of the CDR3 is TGTGCCAGCAGCTTAGGGACAGATGTGGGTGAAAAACTGTTTTTT.

The gene calls are TRBV7-3 and TRBJ2-2, with unresolved D. Trimming shortened V by 4 bases and J by 4 bases, and 10 bases separated the two germline ends. CDR1 SGHTA and CDR2 FQGTGA come from the germline V gene. The CDR3 spans 14 residues. The CDR3 reads CASSYNAFTGELFF. Here the CDR3 DNA reads TGTGCCAGCAGCTACAACGCATTCACCGGGGAGCTGTTTTTT. The full variable domain, rest sourced from reference TRBV7-3 and TRBJ2-2, is GAGVSQTPSNKVTEKGKYVELRCDPISGHTALYWYRQSLGQGPEFLIYFQGTGAADDSGLPNDRFFAVRPEGSVSTLKIQRTERGDSAVYLCASSYNAFTGELFFGEGSRLTVL.

The gene calls are TRBV6-2 or TRBV6-3 and TRBJ2-7; tentative D call: TRBD2 (7 bases). This CDR3 is 16 amino acids long. The germline V gene encodes CDR1 MNHEY and CDR2 SVGEGT. Trimming removed 2 bases from V and 1 base from J, with 15 bases in between. CDR3 bases: TGTGCCAGCAGTTACCTTCTCGGGGGGCCTTCCTACGAGCAGTACGTC. Translation: CASSYLLGGPSYEQYV.

The chain is built from TRBV19 and TRBJ1-5; possibly TRBD1 for D (5 bases). The CDR3 covers 14 residues. The ends were cut back, 6 bases at V and 6 bases at J, with 15 bases in the middle. CDR1 LNHDA and CDR2 SQIVND come from the germline V gene (reference sequence). CDR3 DNA sequence: TGTGCCAGTAGCCACACAGGAATCGGTCAGCCCCAGCATTTT. Its protein is CASSHTGIGQPQHF.